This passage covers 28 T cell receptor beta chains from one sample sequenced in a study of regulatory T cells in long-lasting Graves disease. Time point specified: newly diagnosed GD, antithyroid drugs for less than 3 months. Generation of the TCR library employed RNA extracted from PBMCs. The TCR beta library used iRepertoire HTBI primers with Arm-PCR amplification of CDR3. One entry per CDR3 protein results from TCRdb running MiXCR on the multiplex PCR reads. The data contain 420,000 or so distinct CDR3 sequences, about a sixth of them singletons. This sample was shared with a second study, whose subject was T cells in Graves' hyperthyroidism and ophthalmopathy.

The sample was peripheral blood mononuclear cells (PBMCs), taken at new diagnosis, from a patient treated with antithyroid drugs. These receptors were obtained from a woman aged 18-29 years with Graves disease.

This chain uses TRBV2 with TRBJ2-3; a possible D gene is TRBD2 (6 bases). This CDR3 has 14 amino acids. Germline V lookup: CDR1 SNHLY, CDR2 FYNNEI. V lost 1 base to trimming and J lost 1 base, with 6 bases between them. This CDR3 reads CASSEVAGTDTQYF. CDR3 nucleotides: TGTGCCAGCAGTGAAGTAGCGGGCACAGATACGCAGTATTTT.

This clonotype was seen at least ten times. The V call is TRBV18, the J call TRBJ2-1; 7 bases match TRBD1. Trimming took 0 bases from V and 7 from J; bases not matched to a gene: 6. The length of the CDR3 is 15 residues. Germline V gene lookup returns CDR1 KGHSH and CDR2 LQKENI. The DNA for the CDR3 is TGTGCCAGCTCACCACCCGACAGGGTTGTAAATGAGCAGTTCTTC. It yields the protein CASSPPDRVVNEQFF.

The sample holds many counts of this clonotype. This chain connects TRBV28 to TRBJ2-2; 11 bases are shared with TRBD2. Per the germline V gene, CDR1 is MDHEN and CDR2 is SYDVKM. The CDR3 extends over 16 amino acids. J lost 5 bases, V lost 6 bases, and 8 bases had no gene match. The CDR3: CASRYSGRARTGELFF. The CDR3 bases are TGTGCCAGCAGATATAGCGGGAGGGCCCGGACCGGGGAGCTGTTTTTT.

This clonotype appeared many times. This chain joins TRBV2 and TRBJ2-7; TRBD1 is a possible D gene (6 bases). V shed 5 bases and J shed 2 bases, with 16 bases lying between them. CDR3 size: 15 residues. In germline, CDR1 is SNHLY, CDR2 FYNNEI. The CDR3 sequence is CASSQTPGAAYEQYF. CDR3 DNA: TGTGCCAGCAGTCAGACCCCAGGGGCGGCCTACGAGCAGTACTTC.

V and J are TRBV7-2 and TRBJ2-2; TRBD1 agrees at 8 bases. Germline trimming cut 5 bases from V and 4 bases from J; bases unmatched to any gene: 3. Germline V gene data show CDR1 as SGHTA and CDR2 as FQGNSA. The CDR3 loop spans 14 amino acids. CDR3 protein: CASSPGQGTGELFF. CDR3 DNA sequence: TGTGCCAGCAGCCCCGGACAGGGCACCGGGGAGCTGTTTTTT.

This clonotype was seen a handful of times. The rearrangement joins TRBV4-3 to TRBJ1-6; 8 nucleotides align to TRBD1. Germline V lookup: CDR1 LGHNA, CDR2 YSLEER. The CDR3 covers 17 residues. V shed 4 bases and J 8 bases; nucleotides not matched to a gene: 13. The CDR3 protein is CASSRSIRQGTDSPLHF. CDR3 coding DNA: TGCGCCAGCAGCCGTAGCATTAGACAGGGGACGGATTCACCCCTCCACTTT.

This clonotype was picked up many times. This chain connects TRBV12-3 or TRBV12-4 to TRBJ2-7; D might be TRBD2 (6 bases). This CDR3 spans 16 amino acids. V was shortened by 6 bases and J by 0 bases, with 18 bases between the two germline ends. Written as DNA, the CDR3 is TGTGCCAGCAGCTCGCTTGGGGGGAGCTACTCCTACGAGCAGTACTTC. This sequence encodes CASSSLGGSYSYEQYF.

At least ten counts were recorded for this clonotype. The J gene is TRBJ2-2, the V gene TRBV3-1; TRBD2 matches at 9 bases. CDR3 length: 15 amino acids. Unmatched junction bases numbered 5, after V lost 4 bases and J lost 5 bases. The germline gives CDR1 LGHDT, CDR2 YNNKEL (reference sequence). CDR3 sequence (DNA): TGTGCCAGCAGCCCGCGGACTAGCGTTACCGGGGAGCTGTTTTTT. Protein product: CASSPRTSVTGELFF.

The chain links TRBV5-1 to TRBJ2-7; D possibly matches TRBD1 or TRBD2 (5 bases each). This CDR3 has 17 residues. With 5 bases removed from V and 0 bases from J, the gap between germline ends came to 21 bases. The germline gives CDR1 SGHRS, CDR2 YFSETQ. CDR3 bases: TGCGCCAGCAGAAAGGATGTCTGGGACCCCCACTCCTACGAGCAGTACTTC. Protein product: CASRKDVWDPHSYEQYF.

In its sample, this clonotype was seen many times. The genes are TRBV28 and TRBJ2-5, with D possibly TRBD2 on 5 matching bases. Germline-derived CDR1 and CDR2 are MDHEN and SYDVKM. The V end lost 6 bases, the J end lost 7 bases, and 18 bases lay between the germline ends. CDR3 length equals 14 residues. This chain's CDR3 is CASSLIRSGGTQYF. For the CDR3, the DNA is TGTGCCAGCAGCCTTATCAGGTCTGGAGGGACCCAGTACTTC.

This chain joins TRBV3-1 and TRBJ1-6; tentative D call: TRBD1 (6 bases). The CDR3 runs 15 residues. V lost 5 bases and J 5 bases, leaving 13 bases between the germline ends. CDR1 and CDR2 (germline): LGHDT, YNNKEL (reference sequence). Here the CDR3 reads CASSYAGTNNSPLHF. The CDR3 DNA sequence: TGTGCCAGCAGCTATGCCGGGACAAATAATTCACCCCTCCACTTT.

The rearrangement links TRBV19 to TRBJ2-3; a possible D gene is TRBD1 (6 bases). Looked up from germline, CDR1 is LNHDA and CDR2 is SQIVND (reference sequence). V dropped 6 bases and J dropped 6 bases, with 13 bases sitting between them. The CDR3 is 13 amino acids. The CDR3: CASSRGGADTQYF. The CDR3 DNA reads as TGTGCCAGTAGCAGAGGGGGTGCGGATACGCAGTATTTT.

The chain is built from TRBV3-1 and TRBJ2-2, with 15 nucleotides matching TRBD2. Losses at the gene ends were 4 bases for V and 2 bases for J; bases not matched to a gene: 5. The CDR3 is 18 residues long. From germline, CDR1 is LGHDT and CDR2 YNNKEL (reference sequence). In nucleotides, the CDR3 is TGTGCCAGCAGCCCGGGACTAGCGGGAGGCCGAAACACCGGGGAGCTGTTTTTT. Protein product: CASSPGLAGGRNTGELFF.

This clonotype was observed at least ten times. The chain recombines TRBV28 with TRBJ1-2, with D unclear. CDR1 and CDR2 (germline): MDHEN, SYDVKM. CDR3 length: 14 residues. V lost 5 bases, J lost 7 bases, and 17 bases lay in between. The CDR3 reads CASSPAAGHLGYTF. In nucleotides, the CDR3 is TGTGCCAGCAGTCCAGCGGCGGGCCACCTTGGCTACACCTTC.

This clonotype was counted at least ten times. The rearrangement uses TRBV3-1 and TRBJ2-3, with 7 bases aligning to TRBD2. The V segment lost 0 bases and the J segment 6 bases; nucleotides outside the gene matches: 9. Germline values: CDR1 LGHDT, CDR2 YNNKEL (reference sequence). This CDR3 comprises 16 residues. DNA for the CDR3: TGTGCCAGCAGCCAAGACCCAGCGGGAACTGGGGATACGCAGTATTTT. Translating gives CASSQDPAGTGDTQYF.

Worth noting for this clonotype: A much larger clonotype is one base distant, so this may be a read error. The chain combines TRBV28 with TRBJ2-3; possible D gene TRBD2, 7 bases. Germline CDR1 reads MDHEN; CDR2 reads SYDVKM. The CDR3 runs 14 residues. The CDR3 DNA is TGTGCCAGCGGGGGGGCAGGGTTACGGGGTGAGCAGTCCTTC. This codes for CASGGAGLRGEQSF.

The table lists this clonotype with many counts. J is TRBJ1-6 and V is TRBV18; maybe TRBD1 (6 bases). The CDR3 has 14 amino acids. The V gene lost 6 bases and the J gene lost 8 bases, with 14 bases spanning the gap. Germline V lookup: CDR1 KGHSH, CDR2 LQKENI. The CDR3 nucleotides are TGTGCCAGCTCCCGGCAGGGGTACGATTCACCCCTCCACTTT. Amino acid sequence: CASSRQGYDSPLHF.

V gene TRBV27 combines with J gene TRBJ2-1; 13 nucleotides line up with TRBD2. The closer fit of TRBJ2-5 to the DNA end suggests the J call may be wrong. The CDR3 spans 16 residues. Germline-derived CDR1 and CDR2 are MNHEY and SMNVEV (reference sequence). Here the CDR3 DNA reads TGTGCCAGCAGACCTACTAGCGGGAGGGTAGAAGAGACCCAGTACTTC. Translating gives CASRPTSGRVEETQYF.

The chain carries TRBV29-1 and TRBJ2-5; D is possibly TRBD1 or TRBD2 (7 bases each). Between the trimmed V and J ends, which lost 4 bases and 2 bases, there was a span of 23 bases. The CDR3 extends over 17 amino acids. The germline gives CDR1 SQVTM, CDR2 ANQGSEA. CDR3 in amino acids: CSVAGGGGGSVQETQYF. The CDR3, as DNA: TGCAGCGTTGCAGGGGGAGGGGGAGGATCAGTTCAAGAGACCCAGTACTTC.

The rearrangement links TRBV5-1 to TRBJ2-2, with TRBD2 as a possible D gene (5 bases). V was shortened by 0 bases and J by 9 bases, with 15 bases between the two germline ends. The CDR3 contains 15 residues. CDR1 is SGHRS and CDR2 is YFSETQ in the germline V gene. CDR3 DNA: TGCGCCAGCAGCTTGGTTCTAGCAGCGAGCCGGGAGCTGTTTTTT. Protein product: CASSLVLAASRELFF.

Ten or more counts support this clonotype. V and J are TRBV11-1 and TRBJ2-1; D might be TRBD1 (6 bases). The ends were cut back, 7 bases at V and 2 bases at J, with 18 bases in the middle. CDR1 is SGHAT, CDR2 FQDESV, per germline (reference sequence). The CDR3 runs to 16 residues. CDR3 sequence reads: CASTSVGQTPYNEQFF. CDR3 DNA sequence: TGTGCCAGCACCTCTGTCGGACAGACCCCCTACAATGAGCAGTTCTTC.

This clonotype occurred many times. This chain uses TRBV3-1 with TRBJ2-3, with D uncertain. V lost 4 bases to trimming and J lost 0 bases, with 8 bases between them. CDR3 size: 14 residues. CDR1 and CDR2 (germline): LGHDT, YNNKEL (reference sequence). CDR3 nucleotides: TGTGCCAGCAGCCCCTCCCTAAGCACAGATACGCAGTATTTT. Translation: CASSPSLSTDTQYF.

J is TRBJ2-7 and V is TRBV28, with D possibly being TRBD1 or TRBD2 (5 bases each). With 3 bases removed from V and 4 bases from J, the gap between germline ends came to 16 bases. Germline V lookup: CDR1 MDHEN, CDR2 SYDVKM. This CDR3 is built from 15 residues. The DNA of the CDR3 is TGTGCCAGCAGTTTTGGCCTTGAGAGGGGTTACGAGCAGTACTTC. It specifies CASSFGLERGYEQYF.

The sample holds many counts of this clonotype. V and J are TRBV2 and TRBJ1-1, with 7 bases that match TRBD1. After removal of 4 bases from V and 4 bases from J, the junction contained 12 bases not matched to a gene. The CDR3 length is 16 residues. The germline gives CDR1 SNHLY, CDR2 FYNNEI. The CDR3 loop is CASSVPGQLLGTEAFF. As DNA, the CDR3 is TGTGCCAGCAGTGTCCCGGGACAGTTGTTGGGCACTGAAGCTTTCTTT.

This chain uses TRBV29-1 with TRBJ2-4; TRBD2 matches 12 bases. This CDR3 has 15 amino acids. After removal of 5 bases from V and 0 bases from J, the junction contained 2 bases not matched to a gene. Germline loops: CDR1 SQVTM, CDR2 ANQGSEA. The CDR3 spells CSVRTSGIAKNIQYF. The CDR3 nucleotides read TGCAGCGTTAGGACTAGCGGGATAGCCAAAAACATTCAGTACTTC. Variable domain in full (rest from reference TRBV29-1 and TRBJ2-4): SAVISQKPSRDICQRGTSLTIQCQVDSQVTMMFWYRQQPGQSLTLIATANQGSEATYESGFVIDKFPISRPNLTFSTLTVSNMSPEDSSIYLCSVRTSGIAKNIQYFGAGTRLSVL.

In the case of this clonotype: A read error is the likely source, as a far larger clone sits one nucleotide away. CDR3 region: CASGQEVRLANYNEQFF. DNA of the CDR3: TGTGCCAGCGGCCAAGAGGTACGTCTAGCGAACTACAATGAGCAGTTCTTC. V usage is TRBV7-2 and J usage is TRBJ2-1; a weak D match, TRBD2 (6 bases). The CDR3 covers 17 residues. Germline CDR1 and CDR2: SGHTA and FQGNSA. The V gene lost 8 bases and the J gene lost 3 bases, with 23 bases spanning the gap.

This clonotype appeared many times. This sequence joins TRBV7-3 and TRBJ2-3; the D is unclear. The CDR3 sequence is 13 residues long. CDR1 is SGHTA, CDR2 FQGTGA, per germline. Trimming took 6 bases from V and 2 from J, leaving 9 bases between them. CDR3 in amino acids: CASRRTVTDTQYF. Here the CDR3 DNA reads TGTGCCAGCAGGCGGACCGTCACAGATACGCAGTATTTT.

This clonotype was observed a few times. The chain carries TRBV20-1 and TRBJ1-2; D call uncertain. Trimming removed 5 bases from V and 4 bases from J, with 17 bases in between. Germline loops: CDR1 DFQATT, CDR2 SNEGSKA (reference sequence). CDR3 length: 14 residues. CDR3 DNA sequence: TGCAGTGCTTCAACCTCAGACGCCTTCTATGGCTACACCTTC. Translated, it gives CSASTSDAFYGYTF.